One sample yielded the 9 T cell receptor beta chains listed below, sequenced in a study of T cells in Graves' hyperthyroidism and ophthalmopathy. TCR beta CDR3 region amplification was performed from RNA transcripts. Using the HTBI primer set, a first-round RT-PCR was run on the TCR CDR3. TCRdb redid the calling of the multiplex PCR reads with MiXCR, one entry per CDR3 protein. The sample has under 130,000 distinct CDR3 sequences; less than 55% are singletons. Sequenced sample: blood. The receptors originated from a man in his forties with Graves' hyperthyroidism.

This clonotype was counted many times. The chain uses TRBV24-1 and TRBJ1-5, with TRBD1 matching over 8 bases. Trimming cost V 5 bases and J 9 bases; bases outside gene matches: 8. Germline V CDR1 and CDR2: KGHDR, SFDVKD. The CDR3 sequence is 14 residues long. The CDR3 here is CATSGDRWQPPQHF. The CDR3 DNA follows: TGTGCCACCAGTGGGGACAGGTGGCAACCGCCCCAGCATTTT.

The chain uses TRBV7-2 and TRBJ2-5; the match to TRBD2 covers 9 bases. The CDR3 has 14 residues. Germline CDR1 is SGHTA and CDR2 is FQGNSA. V shed 5 bases and J 7 bases; nucleotides not matched to a gene: 8. The CDR3 is CASSLPTSGGTQYF. In DNA form, the CDR3 reads TGTGCCAGCAGCCTACCGACTAGCGGTGGGACCCAGTACTTC.

The CDR3 coding sequence is TGTGCCAGCAGTTCAGAGCTCGGCGGGAGGGTCTTCTACGAGCAGTACTTC. Its protein is CASSSELGGRVFYEQYF. The chain uses TRBV7-8 and TRBJ2-7; 9 positions match TRBD2. CDR1 is SGHVS, CDR2 FQNEAQ, per germline. V dropped 6 bases and J dropped 3; count of bases not matched to a gene: 15. This CDR3 has 17 residues.

The chain links TRBV7-3 to TRBJ2-2; no firm D call. Deletions cut 5 bases from V and 8 bases from J, with 15 bases between. The CDR3 runs 14 residues. Germline lookup yields CDR1 SGHTA and CDR2 FQGTGA. The CDR3 DNA sequence: TGTGCCAGCAGCCCTAACCCGGGTGGTGGGGAGCTGTTTTTT. It codes for CASSPNPGGGELFF.

This clonotype was detected many times. V usage is TRBV9 and J usage is TRBJ2-1, with 9 nucleotides matching TRBD2. J was trimmed by 0 bases and V by 1 base; bases with no gene match: 5. Germline lookup yields CDR1 SGDLS and CDR2 YYNGEE. This CDR3 region has 17 residues. DNA of the CDR3: TGTGCCAGCAGCGTATCGCGGGAGGGACCCTCCTACAATGAGCAGTTCTTC. Translation: CASSVSREGPSYNEQFF.

This clonotype was counted many times. The V and J genes are TRBV6-5 and TRBJ1-1; 7 nucleotides line up with TRBD1. CDR1 and CDR2 (germline): MNHEY, SVGAGI. V was pared by 7 bases and J by 2 bases, with 10 bases of the junction left unmatched. CDR3 length: 15 residues. The DNA of the CDR3 is TGTGCCAGCATCGACAGGGCGAGGATAAACACTGAAGCTTTCTTT. Encoded protein: CASIDRARINTEAFF.

The V and J genes are TRBV20-1 and TRBJ1-2, with 7 bases matching TRBD1. The CDR3 is 17 amino acids. CDR1 is DFQATT, CDR2 SNEGSKA, per germline (reference sequence). V shed 1 base and J 4 bases; nucleotides not matched to a gene: 15. The CDR3 nucleotides are TGCAGTGCTAGAGTTAACTGGAAAGGGGGCTTTGGCTATGGCTACACCTTC. It specifies CSARVNWKGGFGYGYTF.

V and J are TRBV6-2 or TRBV6-3 and TRBJ1-3; D call uncertain. The CDR3 runs to 14 residues. Between the trimmed V and J ends, which lost 7 bases and 4 bases, there was a span of 14 bases. CDR1 and CDR2 (germline): MNHEY, SVGEGT. Here the CDR3 DNA reads TGTGCCAGCAACCCTCTCTTCAACGGAAACACCATATATTTT. It encodes CASNPLFNGNTIYF.

Ten or more counts support this clonotype. The genes are TRBV4-1 and TRBJ2-1, with TRBD2 matching 8 bases. Trimming at V came to 10 bases and at J to 2 bases, leaving 10 bases not matched to a gene. The CDR3 has 15 residues. The germline V gene has CDR1 MGHRA and CDR2 YSYEKL. For the CDR3, the DNA is TGCGCCACCGCACACACTAGCGGACCCTACAATGAGCAGTTCTTC. Amino acid sequence: CATAHTSGPYNEQFF.